Below, 4 T cell receptor beta chains from the same sample are listed, as sequenced in a study of blood T cell repertoires in COVID-19. The method was immunoSEQ multiplex PCR; TCRdb's version includes in-frame clones alone and lacks a portion of them. The sample contains 200,000 to 250,000 clones, about 92% of which appear only once. Material: peripheral blood. These receptor sequences come from a man younger than 40 with acute or convalescent COVID-19.

V is TRBV5-1 and J is TRBJ1-5; tentatively, D is TRBD1 (6 bases). The CDR3 loop spans 13 amino acids. Germline-derived CDR1 and CDR2 are SGHRS and YFSETQ. Trimming pared 2 bases from V and 6 bases from J, leaving 9 bases between. CDR3 bases: TGCGCCAGCAGCTTCGACAGGTCTCAGCCCCAGCATTTT. Protein product: CASSFDRSQPQHF.

The gene calls are TRBV14 and TRBJ1-2, with D hard to call. Germline CDR1 SGHDN, CDR2 FVKESK. The CDR3 is 14 residues long. V lost 3 bases to trimming and J lost 1 base, with 9 bases between them. The CDR3 nucleotides are TGTGCCAGCAGCCATCTACAGAGTAACTATGGCTACACCTTC. It encodes CASSHLQSNYGYTF.

V usage is TRBV7-9 and J usage is TRBJ2-1; perhaps TRBD2 as D (6 bases). The CDR3 contains 15 residues. Germline CDR1 and CDR2: SEHNR and FQNEAQ (reference sequence). V lost 2 bases to trimming and J lost 3 bases, with 11 bases between them. The DNA of the CDR3 is TGTGCCAGCAGCTTAAAGGCGGGGTACTACAATGAGCAGTTCTTC. Its translation is CASSLKAGYYNEQFF.

CDR3: CASSPRASRSYEQYF. As DNA, the CDR3 is TGTGCCAGCAGCCCTCGGGCTAGCAGATCCTACGAGCAGTACTTC. The chain couples TRBV27 to TRBJ2-7, with D maybe TRBD2 (5 bases). V was trimmed by 6 bases and J by 1 base, leaving 16 bases between them. This CDR3 contains 15 residues. Germline V gives CDR1 MNHEY, CDR2 SMNVEV (reference sequence).